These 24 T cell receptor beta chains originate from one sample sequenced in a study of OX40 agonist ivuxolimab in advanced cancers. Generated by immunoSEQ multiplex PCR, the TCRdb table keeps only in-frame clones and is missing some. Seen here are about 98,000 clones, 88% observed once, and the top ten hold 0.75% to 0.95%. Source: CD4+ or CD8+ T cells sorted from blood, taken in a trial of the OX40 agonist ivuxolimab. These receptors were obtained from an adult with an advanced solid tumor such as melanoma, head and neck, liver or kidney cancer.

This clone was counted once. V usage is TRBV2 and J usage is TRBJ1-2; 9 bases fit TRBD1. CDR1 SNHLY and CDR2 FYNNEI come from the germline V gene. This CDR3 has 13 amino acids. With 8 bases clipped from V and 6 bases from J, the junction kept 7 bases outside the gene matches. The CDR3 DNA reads TGTGCCAGCGGGACAGGGCGTAGGAATGGCTACACCTTC. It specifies CASGTGRRNGYTF.

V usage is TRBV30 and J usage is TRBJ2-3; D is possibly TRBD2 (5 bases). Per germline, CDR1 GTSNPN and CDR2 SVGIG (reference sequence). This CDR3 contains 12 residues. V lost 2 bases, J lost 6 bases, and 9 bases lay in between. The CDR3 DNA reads TGTGCCTGGAGTCGGGGTGGGGATACGCAGTATTTT. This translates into CAWSRGGDTQYF.

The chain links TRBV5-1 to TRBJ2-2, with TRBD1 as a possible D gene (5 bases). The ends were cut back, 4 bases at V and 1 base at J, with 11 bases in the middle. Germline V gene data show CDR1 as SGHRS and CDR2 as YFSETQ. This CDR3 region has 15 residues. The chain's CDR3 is CASSPDGQNTGELFF. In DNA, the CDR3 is TGCGCCAGCAGCCCCGACGGACAGAACACCGGGGAGCTGTTTTTT.

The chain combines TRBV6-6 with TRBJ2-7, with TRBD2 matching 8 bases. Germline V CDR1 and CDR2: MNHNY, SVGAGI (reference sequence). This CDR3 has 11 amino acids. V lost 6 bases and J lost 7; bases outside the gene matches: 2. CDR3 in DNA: TGTGCCAGCAGGGTAGCGGGAGAGCAGTACGTC. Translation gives CASRVAGEQYV.

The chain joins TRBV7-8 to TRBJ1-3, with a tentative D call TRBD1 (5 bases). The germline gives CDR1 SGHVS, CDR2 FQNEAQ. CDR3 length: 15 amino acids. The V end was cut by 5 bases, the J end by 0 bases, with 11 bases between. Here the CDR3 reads CASSPRGNSGNTIYF. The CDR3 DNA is TGTGCCAGCAGCCCCCGGGGGAACTCTGGAAACACCATATATTTT.

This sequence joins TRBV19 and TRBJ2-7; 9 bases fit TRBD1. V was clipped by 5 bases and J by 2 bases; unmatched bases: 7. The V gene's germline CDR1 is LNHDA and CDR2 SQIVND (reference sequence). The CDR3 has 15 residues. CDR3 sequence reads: CASSVGQGSPYEQYF. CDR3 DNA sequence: TGTGCCAGTAGTGTGGGACAGGGATCCCCCTACGAGCAGTACTTC. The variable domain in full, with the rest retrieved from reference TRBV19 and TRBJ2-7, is DGGITQSPKYLFRKEGQNVTLSCEQNLNHDAMYWYRQDPGQGLRLIYYSQIVNDFQKGDIAEGYSVSREKKESFPLTVTSAQKNPTAFYLCASSVGQGSPYEQYFGPGTRLTVT.

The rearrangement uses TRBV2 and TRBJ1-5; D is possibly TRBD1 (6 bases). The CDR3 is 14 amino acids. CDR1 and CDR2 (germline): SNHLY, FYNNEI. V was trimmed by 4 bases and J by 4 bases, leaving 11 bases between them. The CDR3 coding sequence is TGTGCCAGCAGTGGGCAGGGGAAAAATCAGCCCCAGCATTTT. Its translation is CASSGQGKNQPQHF.

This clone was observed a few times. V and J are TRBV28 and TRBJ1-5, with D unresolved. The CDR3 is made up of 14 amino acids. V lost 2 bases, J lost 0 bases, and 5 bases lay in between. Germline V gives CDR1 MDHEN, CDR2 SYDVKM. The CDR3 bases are TGTGCCAGCAGTTTAACGGTTAGCAATCAGCCCCAGCATTTT. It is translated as CASSLTVSNQPQHF.

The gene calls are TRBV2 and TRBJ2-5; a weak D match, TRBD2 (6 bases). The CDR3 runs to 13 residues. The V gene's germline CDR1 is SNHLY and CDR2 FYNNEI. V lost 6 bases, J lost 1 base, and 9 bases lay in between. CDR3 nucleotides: TGTGCCAGCAGAGGGGACTCCCAAGAGACCCAGTACTTC. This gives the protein CASRGDSQETQYF.

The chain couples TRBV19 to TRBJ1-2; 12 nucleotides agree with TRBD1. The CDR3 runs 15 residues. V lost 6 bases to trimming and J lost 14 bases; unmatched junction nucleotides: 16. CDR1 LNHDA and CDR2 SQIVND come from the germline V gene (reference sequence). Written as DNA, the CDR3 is TGTGCCAGTAGCCCGGGACAGGGGGCAAGTGGGACGCGAACCTTC. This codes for CASSPGQGASGTRTF. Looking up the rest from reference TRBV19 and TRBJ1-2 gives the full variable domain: DGGITQSPKYLFRKEGQNVTLSCEQNLNHDAMYWYRQDPGQGLRLIYYSQIVNDFQKGDIAEGYSVSREKKESFPLTVTSAQKNPTAFYLCASSPGQGASGTRTFGSGTRLTVV.

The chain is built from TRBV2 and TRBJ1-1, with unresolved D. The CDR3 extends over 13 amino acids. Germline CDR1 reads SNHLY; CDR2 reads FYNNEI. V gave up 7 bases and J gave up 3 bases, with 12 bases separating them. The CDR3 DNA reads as TGTGCCAGCACCCCTTTACAGTACACTGAAGCTTTCTTT. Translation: CASTPLQYTEAFF.

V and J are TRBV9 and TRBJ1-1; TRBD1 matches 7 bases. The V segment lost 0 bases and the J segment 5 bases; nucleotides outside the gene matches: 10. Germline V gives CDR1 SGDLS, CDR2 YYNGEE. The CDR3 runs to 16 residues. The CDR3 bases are TGTGCCAGCAGCGTAGAGGGGGCGGTCGGTGGGACTGAAGCTTTCTTT. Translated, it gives CASSVEGAVGGTEAFF.

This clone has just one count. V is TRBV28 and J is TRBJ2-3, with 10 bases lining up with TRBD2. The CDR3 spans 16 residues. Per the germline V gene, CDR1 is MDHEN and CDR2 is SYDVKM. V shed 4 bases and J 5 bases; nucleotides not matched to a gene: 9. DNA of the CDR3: TGTGCCAGCAGTTCATCTAGCGGGAGAGGGGGAGATACGCAGTATTTT. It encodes CASSSSSGRGGDTQYF.

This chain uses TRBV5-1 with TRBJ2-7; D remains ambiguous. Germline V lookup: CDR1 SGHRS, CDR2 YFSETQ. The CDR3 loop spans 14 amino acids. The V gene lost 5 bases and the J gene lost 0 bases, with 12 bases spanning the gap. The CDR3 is CASSPALISYEQYF. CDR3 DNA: TGCGCCAGCAGTCCGGCCCTAATCTCCTACGAGCAGTACTTC.

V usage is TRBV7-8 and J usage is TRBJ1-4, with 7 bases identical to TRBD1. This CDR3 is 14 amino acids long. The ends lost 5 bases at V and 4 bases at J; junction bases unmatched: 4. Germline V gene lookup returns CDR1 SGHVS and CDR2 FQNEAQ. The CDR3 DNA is TGTGCCAGCAGCCGCGGGACAGTTAATGAAAAACTGTTTTTT. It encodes CASSRGTVNEKLFF.

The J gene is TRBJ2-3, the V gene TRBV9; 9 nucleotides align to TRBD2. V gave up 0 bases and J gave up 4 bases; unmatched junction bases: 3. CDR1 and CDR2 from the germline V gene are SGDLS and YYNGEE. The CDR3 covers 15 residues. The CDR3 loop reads CASSVASGAADTQYF. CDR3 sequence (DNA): TGTGCCAGCAGCGTAGCTAGCGGGGCCGCAGATACGCAGTATTTT.

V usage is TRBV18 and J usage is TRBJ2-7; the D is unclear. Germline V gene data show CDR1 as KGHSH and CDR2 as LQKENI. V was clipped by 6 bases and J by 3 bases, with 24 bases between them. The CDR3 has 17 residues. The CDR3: CASSADGVTDRIYEQYF. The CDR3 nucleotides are TGTGCCAGCTCCGCTGACGGAGTGACCGATAGGATCTACGAGCAGTACTTC.

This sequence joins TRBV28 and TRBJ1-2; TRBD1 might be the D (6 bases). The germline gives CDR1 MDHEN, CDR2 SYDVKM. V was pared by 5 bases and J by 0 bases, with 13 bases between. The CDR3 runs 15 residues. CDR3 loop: CASSGGGVANYGYTF. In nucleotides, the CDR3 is TGTGCCAGCAGTGGGGGCGGGGTAGCTAACTATGGCTACACCTTC.

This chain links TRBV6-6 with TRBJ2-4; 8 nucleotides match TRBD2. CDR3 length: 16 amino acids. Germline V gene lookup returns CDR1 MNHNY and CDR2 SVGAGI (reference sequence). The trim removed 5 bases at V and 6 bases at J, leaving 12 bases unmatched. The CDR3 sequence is CASSTRSGGGRNIQYF. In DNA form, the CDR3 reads TGTGCCAGCAGTACTCGCTCCGGGGGGGGGAGAAACATTCAGTACTTC.

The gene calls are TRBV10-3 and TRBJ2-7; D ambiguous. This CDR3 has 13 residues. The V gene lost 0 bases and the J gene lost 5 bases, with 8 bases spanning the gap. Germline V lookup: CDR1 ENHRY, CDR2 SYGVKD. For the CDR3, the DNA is TGTGCCATCAGTGAGTCGAACAGTAACGAGCAGTACGTC. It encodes CAISESNSNEQYV.

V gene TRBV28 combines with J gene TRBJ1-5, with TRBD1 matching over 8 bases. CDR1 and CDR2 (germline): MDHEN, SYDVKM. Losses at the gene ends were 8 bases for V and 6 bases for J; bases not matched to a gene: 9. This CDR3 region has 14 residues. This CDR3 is CASVGGQGGQPQHF. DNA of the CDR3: TGTGCCAGCGTAGGAGGACAGGGCGGTCAGCCCCAGCATTTT.

DNA for the CDR3: TGTGCCAGCAGCTCGGACAGGGCTAGCACAGATACGCAGTATTTT. Amino acids: CASSSDRASTDTQYF. V is TRBV7-9 and J is TRBJ2-3, with 8 bases matching TRBD1. The CDR3 consists of 15 residues. CDR1 is SEHNR and CDR2 is FQNEAQ in the germline V gene (reference sequence). Trimming at V came to 4 bases and at J to 0 bases, leaving 3 bases not matched to a gene.

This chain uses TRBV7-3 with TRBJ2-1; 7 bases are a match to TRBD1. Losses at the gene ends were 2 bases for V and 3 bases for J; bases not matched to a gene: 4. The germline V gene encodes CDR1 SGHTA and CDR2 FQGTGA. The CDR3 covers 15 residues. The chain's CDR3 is CASSLDRVNYNEQFF. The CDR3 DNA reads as TGTGCCAGCAGCTTAGACAGGGTAAACTACAATGAGCAGTTCTTC.

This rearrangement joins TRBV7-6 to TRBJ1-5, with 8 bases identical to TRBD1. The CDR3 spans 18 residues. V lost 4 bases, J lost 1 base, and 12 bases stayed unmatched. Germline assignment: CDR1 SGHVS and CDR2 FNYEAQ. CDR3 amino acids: CASSSGTGAGESNQPQHF. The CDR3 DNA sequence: TGTGCCAGCAGCTCAGGGACAGGCGCTGGAGAGAGCAATCAGCCCCAGCATTTT. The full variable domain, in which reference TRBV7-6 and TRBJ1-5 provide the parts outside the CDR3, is GAGVSQSPRYKVTKRGQDVALRCDPISGHVSLYWYRQALGQGPEFLTYFNYEAQQDKSGLPNDRFSAERPEGSISTLTIQRTEQRDSAMYRCASSSGTGAGESNQPQHFGDGTRLSIL.